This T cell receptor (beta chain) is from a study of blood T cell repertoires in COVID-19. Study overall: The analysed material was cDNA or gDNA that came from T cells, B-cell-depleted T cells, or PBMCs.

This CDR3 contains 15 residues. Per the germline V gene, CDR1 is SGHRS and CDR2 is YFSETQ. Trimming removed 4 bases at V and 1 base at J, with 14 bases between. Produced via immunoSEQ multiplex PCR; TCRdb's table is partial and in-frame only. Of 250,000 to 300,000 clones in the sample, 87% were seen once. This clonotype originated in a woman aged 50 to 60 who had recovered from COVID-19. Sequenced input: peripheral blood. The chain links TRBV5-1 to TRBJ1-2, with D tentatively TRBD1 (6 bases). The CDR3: CASSARAGVNYGYTF. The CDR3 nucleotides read TGCGCCAGCAGCGCCAGGGCAGGGGTTAACTATGGCTACACCTTC.